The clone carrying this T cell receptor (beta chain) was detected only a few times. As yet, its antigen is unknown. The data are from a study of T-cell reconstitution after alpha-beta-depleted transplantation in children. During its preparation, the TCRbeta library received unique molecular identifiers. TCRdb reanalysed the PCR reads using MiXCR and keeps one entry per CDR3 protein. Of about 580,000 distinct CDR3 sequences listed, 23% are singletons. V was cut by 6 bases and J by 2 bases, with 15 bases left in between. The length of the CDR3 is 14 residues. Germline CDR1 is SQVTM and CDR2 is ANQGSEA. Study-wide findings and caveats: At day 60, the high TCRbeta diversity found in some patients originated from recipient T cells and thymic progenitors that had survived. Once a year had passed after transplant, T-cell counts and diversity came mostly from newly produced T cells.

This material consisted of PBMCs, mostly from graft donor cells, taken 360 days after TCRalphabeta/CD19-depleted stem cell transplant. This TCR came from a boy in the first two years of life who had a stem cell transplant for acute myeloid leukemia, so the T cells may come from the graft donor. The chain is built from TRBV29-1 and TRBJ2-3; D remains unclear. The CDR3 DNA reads TGCAGCGTGCTAGGGATACCCTACACAGATACGCAGTATTTT. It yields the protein CSVLGIPYTDTQYF.